The T cell receptor (beta chain) under discussion was sequenced for a study of cytomegalovirus exposure and HLA in healthy donors. The study, taken as a whole, reports: Within an earlier analysis, most TCR beta V segments proved productive either about 90% or about 30% of the time. Reportedly, TCR beta sequences accurately predicted HLA-A and HLA-B alleles in most subjects.

60 Vbeta and 13 Jbeta primers were used in PCR. TCRdb keeps only in-frame clones here, not all; method: immunoSEQ multiplex PCR. The table has 200,000 to 250,000 clones, roughly 89% seen once. Germline V CDR1 and CDR2: SGHRS, YFSETQ. Unmatched junction bases numbered 9, after V lost 4 bases and J lost 7 bases. This CDR3 is 14 amino acids long. Comments on this clone: Its specificity is not known.

V gene TRBV5-1 combines with J gene TRBJ1-2; 8 nucleotides agree with TRBD1. The receptor's source is a woman aged 18-35 years in good health and CMV-seronegative. Sequenced: PBMCs. CDR3 loop: CASSPDRATGGYTF. CDR3 DNA sequence: TGCGCCAGCAGCCCGGACAGGGCCACCGGTGGCTACACCTTC.